This T cell receptor (beta chain) was documented in a study of ipilimumab plus nivolumab after autologous stem cell transplantation. Study-wide background: Both relapsed and primary refractory DLBCL were included.

This clone was seen a few times. With V trimmed by 5 bases and J by 3 bases, 3 bases remained unmatched. This CDR3 spans 13 amino acids. Germline lookup yields CDR1 SGHAT and CDR2 FQNNGV. Starting 14 to 28 days after autologous transplant, ipilimumab 1 mg/kg was given. Clones were read by immunoSEQ multiplex PCR, and TCRdb kept only the in-frame ones, dropping some. The table lists roughly 16,000 clones, 75% to 85% of them singletons, with roughly a fifth in the top ten. The material was PBMCs, obtained in a trial of ipilimumab plus nivolumab as post-transplant consolidation. This sequence was found in a male donor with diffuse large B-cell lymphoma. The chain joins TRBV11-2 to TRBJ2-5, with 7 bases lining up with TRBD1. The CDR3 DNA sequence: TGTGCCAGCAGCCGTGACAGGGAAGAGACCCAGTACTTC. This sequence encodes CASSRDREETQYF.